Below are 26 T cell receptor beta chains sequenced from a single sample in a study of blood T cells in healthy people across ages. With a J-beta primer mix and a sample-barcoded 5' primer, a second PCR ran roughly 7 to 11 cycles. TCRdb passed the 5' RACE reads through MiXCR, listing each CDR3 protein once. The sample carries around 1,900,000 distinct CDR3 sequences, 30% to 40% recorded once. Sequenced material: blood. All receptors derive from a human donor in good health.

This clonotype was seen a handful of times. This sequence joins TRBV6-2 or TRBV6-3 and TRBJ2-1; 8 positions match TRBD2. CDR1 and CDR2 (germline): MNHEY, SVGEGT. This CDR3 spans 14 amino acids. The ends lost 7 bases at V and 2 bases at J; junction bases unmatched: 4. The CDR3 bases are TGTGCCAGCAACGGGGGGGGCACCTACAATGAGCAGTTCTTC. Residues: CASNGGGTYNEQFF.

In this sample, this clonotype turned up a few times. V and J are TRBV10-3 and TRBJ2-1, with D possibly being TRBD1 (5 bases). This CDR3 comprises 12 residues. V lost 9 bases and J lost 8, with 14 bases in between. Germline CDR1 is ENHRY and CDR2 is SYGVKD. The CDR3 DNA reads TGTGCCATTACAGACAGAAAGGATGAGCAGTTCTTC. Its protein product is CAITDRKDEQFF.

V gene TRBV2 combines with J gene TRBJ2-7; 8 positions agree with TRBD1. The CDR3 consists of 15 residues. Trimming removed 7 bases from V and 2 bases from J; junction bases left unmatched: 10. Germline V gives CDR1 SNHLY, CDR2 FYNNEI. The CDR3 DNA reads as TGTGCCAGCAACTCAATCGACAGGGGAACCTACGAGCAGTACTTC. Translation gives CASNSIDRGTYEQYF.

The chain carries TRBV20-1 and TRBJ2-4; 9 bases agree with TRBD2. Looked up from germline, CDR1 is DFQATT and CDR2 is SNEGSKA (reference sequence). The CDR3 contains 14 residues. V shed 3 bases, J shed 5 bases, and the junction held 5 bases outside the gene matches. CDR3 DNA: TGCAGTGCTAGGGTAGCGGGGGACCAAAACATTCAGTACTTC. This gives the protein CSARVAGDQNIQYF.

This chain links TRBV29-1 with TRBJ2-7; D is uncertain. The CDR3 loop spans 14 amino acids. Germline CDR1 is SQVTM and CDR2 is ANQGSEA. The V and J ends lost 8 bases and 1 base respectively, with 18 bases between them. The CDR3 loop reads CSPDEQATSYEQYF. CDR3 in DNA: TGCAGCCCTGACGAGCAGGCCACGTCCTACGAGCAGTACTTC.

The chain links TRBV6-6 to TRBJ1-2; D unresolved. V gave up 8 bases and J gave up 4 bases, with 17 bases separating them. CDR1 and CDR2 from the germline V gene are MNHNY and SVGAGI (reference sequence). This CDR3 is built from 14 residues. Here the CDR3 DNA reads TGTGCCAGCTCAAGTCCCCCGGACTCCTATGGCTACACCTTC. It yields the protein CASSSPPDSYGYTF.

The V call is TRBV25-1, the J call TRBJ1-2, with TRBD1 as a possible D gene (6 bases). The V and J ends lost 3 bases and 6 bases respectively, with 17 bases between them. In germline, CDR1 is MGHDK, CDR2 SYGVNS. The CDR3 covers 15 residues. For the CDR3, the DNA is TGTGCCAGCAGTGAGTTAGGGGGGCCTCCGGATGGCTACACCTTC. Amino acids: CASSELGGPPDGYTF.

To note about this clonotype: A read error may produce the germline difference seen at one junction end. The rearrangement links TRBV4-1 to TRBJ2-7; 12 bases fit TRBD2. The CDR3 loop spans 17 amino acids. CDR1 and CDR2 from the germline V gene are MGHRA and YSYEKL. CDR3 in amino acids: CVSSQSSGGAGTYEQYF. CDR3 in DNA: TGCGTCAGCAGCCAATCTAGCGGGGGGGCCGGGACCTACGAGCAGTACTTC.

The chain couples TRBV29-1 to TRBJ2-1; 9 nucleotides agree with TRBD1. V was pared by 0 bases and J by 7 bases, with 7 bases of the junction left unmatched. Per germline, CDR1 SQVTM and CDR2 ANQGSEA. CDR3 size: 15 residues. CDR3 nucleotides: TGCAGCGTTGAAGATTGGGACAGGGTCCGTAATGAGCAGTTCTTC. This sequence encodes CSVEDWDRVRNEQFF.

There are many counts of this clonotype. The rearrangement links TRBV29-1 to TRBJ1-2, with 8 bases aligning to TRBD1. Losses at the gene ends were 3 bases for V and 4 bases for J; bases not matched to a gene: 4. Germline assignment: CDR1 SQVTM and CDR2 ANQGSEA. This CDR3 spans 13 amino acids. CDR3 in amino acids: CSVETGAAYGYTF. In nucleotides, the CDR3 is TGCAGCGTTGAGACAGGGGCAGCCTATGGCTACACCTTC.

The V and J genes are TRBV7-2 and TRBJ1-1; D is ambiguous. This CDR3 spans 14 amino acids. Germline CDR1 and CDR2: SGHTA and FQGNSA. The V end was cut by 5 bases, the J end by 5 bases, with 15 bases between. The CDR3: CASSLSSEGTEAFF. In DNA form, the CDR3 reads TGTGCCAGCAGCCTATCAAGTGAGGGAACTGAAGCTTTCTTT.

The chain couples TRBV6-5 to TRBJ2-1; tentative D call: TRBD1 (6 bases). Germline V CDR1 and CDR2: MNHEY, SVGAGI. The CDR3 length is 16 residues. Trimming cost V 6 bases and J 0 bases, with 15 bases left between them. The CDR3 DNA reads as TGTGCCAGCAGGGTTACAGGGTGGGTCTCCTACAATGAGCAGTTCTTC. This encodes CASRVTGWVSYNEQFF.

As for this clonotype: The junction does not match germline at one end; this may be a read error. V usage is TRBV20-1 and J usage is TRBJ2-3; no clear D gene. The CDR3 has 12 residues. In germline, CDR1 is DFQATT, CDR2 SNEGSKA (reference sequence). The CDR3 protein is CSASRFGDAQYF. Written as DNA, the CDR3 is TGCAGTGCTAGTAGATTCGGAGATGCGCAGTATTTT.

This chain links TRBV15 with TRBJ2-1; D not certain. Germline V gene data show CDR1 as LNHNV and CDR2 as YYDKDF (reference sequence). The CDR3 is made up of 13 amino acids. V was trimmed by 0 bases and J by 10 bases, leaving 10 bases between them. The CDR3 loop reads CATSRDTRYEQFF. The CDR3 DNA reads as TGTGCCACCAGCAGAGATACCCGGTACGAGCAGTTCTTC.

This clonotype came up a few times. The rearrangement uses TRBV6-2 or TRBV6-3 and TRBJ2-1; 9 bases agree with TRBD2. The CDR3 covers 16 residues. J gave up 8 bases and V 4 bases, and 12 bases lay outside the gene matches. Germline CDR1 reads MNHEY; CDR2 reads SVGEGT. The DNA for the CDR3 is TGTGCCAGCAGTTCTACCGCGGGGGGGTATGGAGATGAGCAGTTCTTC. Translated: CASSSTAGGYGDEQFF.

In its sample, this clonotype was seen many times. This rearrangement joins TRBV4-1 to TRBJ2-1; possible D gene TRBD1, 6 bases. Germline assignment: CDR1 MGHRA and CDR2 YSYEKL. The CDR3 sequence is 15 residues long. The germline V and J ends were trimmed by 1 base and 6 bases, with 13 bases remaining between them. DNA for the CDR3: TGCGCCAGCAGCCAAGGGCCAGGGGTGGGCAATGAGCAGTTCTTC. It encodes CASSQGPGVGNEQFF.

The chain carries TRBV20-1 and TRBJ2-1, with TRBD2 matching 9 bases. Germline V gives CDR1 DFQATT, CDR2 SNEGSKA (reference sequence). Trimming removed 1 base from V and 6 bases from J; junction bases left unmatched: 16. CDR3 length equals 18 residues. CDR3 in amino acids: CSARVEGLASRLGNEQFF. CDR3 coding DNA: TGCAGTGCTAGAGTGGAGGGACTAGCCAGTAGGCTGGGCAATGAGCAGTTCTTC.

The chain couples TRBV20-1 to TRBJ1-1; D uncertain. The CDR3 extends over 14 amino acids. From germline, CDR1 is DFQATT and CDR2 SNEGSKA (reference sequence). V dropped 8 bases and J dropped 7 bases, with 23 bases sitting between them. The DNA for the CDR3 is TGCAGTACTCTGTATGGGGTGAATAACCTTGAAGCTTTCTTT. Translated: CSTLYGVNNLEAFF.

To note about this clonotype: One junction end disagrees with the germline gene, perhaps due to a read error. J is TRBJ1-1 and V is TRBV4-3; TRBD1 matches 12 bases. This CDR3 region has 14 residues. CDR1 is LGHNA and CDR2 is YSLEER in the germline V gene. This chain's CDR3 is CASSLGQGAVEACF. The CDR3 region has the DNA TGCGCCAGCAGCCTGGGACAGGGGGCAGTTGAAGCTTGCTTT.

V gene TRBV28 combines with J gene TRBJ1-5, with a possible D match to TRBD1 (5 bases). V was cut by 3 bases and J by 6 bases, with 18 bases left in between. This CDR3 spans 16 amino acids. CDR1 and CDR2 from the germline V gene are MDHEN and SYDVKM. The CDR3 sequence: CASSFPPGGRRQPQHF. Written as DNA, the CDR3 is TGTGCCAGCAGTTTTCCTCCGGGGGGAAGACGTCAGCCCCAGCATTTT.

J is TRBJ2-5 and V is TRBV2; D may be TRBD1 or TRBD2 (5 bases each). The CDR3 spans 15 residues. CDR1 is SNHLY and CDR2 is FYNNEI in the germline V gene. V was trimmed by 8 bases and J by 5 bases, leaving 21 bases between them. The CDR3 sequence: CASSRAGGLSETQYF. In nucleotides, the CDR3 is TGTGCCAGCTCCCGAGCTGGGGGATTGAGCGAGACCCAGTACTTC.

This clonotype has at least ten counts. CDR3 bases: TGTGCCAGCAGCCAAGCTAGCCAAGAGACCCAGTACTTC. It yields the protein CASSQASQETQYF. The rearrangement joins TRBV4-2 to TRBJ2-5, with no clear D. CDR1 and CDR2 from the germline V gene are LGHNA and YNFKEQ. The CDR3 runs to 13 residues. V lost 1 base and J 1 base, leaving 4 bases between the germline ends.

This clonotype was seen a few times. The rearrangement links TRBV7-9 to TRBJ2-6; possibly TRBD2 for D (6 bases). The length of the CDR3 is 17 residues. V shed 4 bases and J shed 0 bases, with 13 bases lying between them. Germline CDR1 and CDR2: SEHNR and FQNEAQ (reference sequence). CDR3 bases: TGTGCCAGCAGCTCTAGCGACCCTACCTCTGGGGCCAACGTCCTGACTTTC. Protein: CASSSSDPTSGANVLTF.

This clonotype was seen at least ten times. The V call is TRBV29-1, the J call TRBJ1-2, with D maybe TRBD1 (6 bases). V dropped 7 bases and J dropped 0 bases, with 12 bases sitting between them. The CDR3 extends over 13 amino acids. Germline V gene lookup returns CDR1 SQVTM and CDR2 ANQGSEA. This chain's CDR3 is CSAETGTNYGYTF. Here the CDR3 DNA reads TGCAGCGCCGAGACAGGAACTAACTATGGCTACACCTTC.

This clonotype has a count of ten or more. The genes are TRBV4-1 and TRBJ1-4, with no clear D. The V end was cut by 0 bases, the J end by 8 bases, with 4 bases between. CDR3 length: 12 residues. CDR1 and CDR2 from the germline V gene are MGHRA and YSYEKL. Written as DNA, the CDR3 is TGCGCCAGCAGCCAAGAGGGCGAAAAACTGTTTTTT. Residues: CASSQEGEKLFF.

The chain is built from TRBV4-3 and TRBJ2-7; D may be TRBD1 (5 bases). This CDR3 contains 16 residues. With 0 bases removed from V and 3 bases from J, the gap between germline ends came to 15 bases. Germline V gene sequence: CDR1 LGHNA, CDR2 YSLEER. CDR3 DNA sequence: TGCGCCAGCAGCCAAGATGGGGCAACCTTTTTCTACGAGCAGTACTTC. Residues: CASSQDGATFFYEQYF.